The T cell receptor (beta chain) described here comes from a study of regulatory T cells in long-lasting Graves disease. There are 12 residues in the CDR3. Germline V CDR1 and CDR2: SNHLY, FYNNEI. CDR3-region Arm-PCR and iRepertoire HTBI primers produced the TCR beta libraries. TCRdb ran MiXCR on the multiplex PCR reads and lists one entry per CDR3 protein. The sample has under 800,000 distinct CDR3 sequences, less than 20% seen once; the top ten hold under 20%. This clonotype was seen at least ten times. An end of the junction differs from the germline gene, which may be a read error. Time point specified: newly diagnosed GD, antithyroid drugs for less than 3 months. Following extraction of RNA from PBMCs, that RNA was used to make the TCR library. The same data also contributed to another study, on T cells in Graves' hyperthyroidism and ophthalmopathy. This second report adds: Orbital computed tomography, thyroid ultrasound, serum thyroxine and TRAb, and clinical symptoms together informed the diagnoses. Most thyroid clonotypes expanded above 0.001 were also detected in blood.

This chain connects TRBV2 to TRBJ2-1; weak D call: TRBD1 (6 bases). The sequence came from a woman between 25 and 40 years old with Graves disease. The source was peripheral blood mononuclear cells (PBMCs), collected at new diagnosis, from a patient treated with antithyroid drugs. The CDR3: CASDTRLGGRVF. In nucleotides, the CDR3 is TGTGCCAGCGATACTCGGTTAGGGGGTAGGGTCTTC.